Included here is one T cell receptor (beta chain) sequence, with context. No antigen is known for it. No base quality values were provided; no much bigger clone lies one nucleotide off. The data originate from a study of shared clonotypes between healthy human individuals (dated by TCRdb to about 2020). About the investigation overall: The cohort included three men and a couple of women between 18 and 49 years of age. For each donor, CD4 naive and CD4 memory were each run on three plates, CD8 naive on two plates, and CD8 memory on one plate. To estimate repertoire size and how much clonotypes are shared between individuals, the study performed deep sequencing of blood TCR repertoires from five healthy adults. To increase sequencing depth and limit assay-specific biases, different laboratories used diverse techniques to prepare libraries and sequence TCR repertoires. Per donor, leukapheresis produced somewhere between about 0.94 and 9.5 billion PBMCs.

Healthy HIV-negative adults with no recently reported acute infections or vaccinations were included as donors. Only Caucasian adults living in Nashville, Tennessee, USA were represented among the donors. CD4+ T cells were enriched through magnetic negative selection, after which naive cells were positively selected on CD45RA and the remaining negative fraction served as the memory subset. Blood was collected by leukapheresis, and PBMCs were isolated by Ficoll-Histopaque density gradient centrifugation and then cryopreserved in liquid nitrogen vapor phase. Purity and quantity of every magnetically sorted T cell population were checked by analytical flow cytometry. Genomic DNA was isolated from each sorted fraction and quantified by UV absorbance on a Nanodrop 2000c. Study-wide conclusions, independent of this receptor: Rarefaction of sorted-subset datasets indicated incomplete sequencing despite the large sequencing depth. Clonotypes shared by all four sorted-subset donors showed higher generation probabilities than non-shared clonotypes. The genetic and exposure-history diversity represented was limited by the small number of donors. Naive subsets generally had larger estimated clonotype richness than memory subsets. Sampling was restricted to blood, and TCR repertoires in tissue are likely to differ from TCR repertoires in blood. Across a few donors, roughly 5% of naive CD4, approximately 3.5% of naive CD8, under 2.5% of memory CD4, and roughly 0.41% of memory CD8 clonotypes were shared. Pairwise subsampling indicated that sequencing depth was expected to affect the degree of clonotype sharing among donors.

TCR CDR3 regions were amplified from genomic DNA by multiplex PCR using the deep immunoSEQ assay. Extracted genomic DNA from each cell subset was spread evenly across all wells of several immunoSEQ 96-well plates, with each plate serving as a replicate. Each replicate PCR for sorted subsets received about 0.2 ug genomic DNA, equal to roughly 30,000 T cell genomes. Purified libraries were quantified with a Qubit 3.0 fluorometer, sized on a Bioanalyzer 2100, and re-quantified with the KAPA Library Quantification kit. Every immunoSEQ 96-well plate was sequenced on a separate single-read 150-cycle Illumina NextSeq 550 flow cell. Under the source paper's analysis protocol: Because only junctional sequences without quality scores were contained in the immunoSEQ output, filtering matching that applied to full-length reads could not be performed. Sequences were annotated with PyIR, a Python wrapper for IgBLAST v1.9, using IMGT germline references to assign V/J genes and CDR3. Reads were removed for weak V/J assignments (E-value above 1e-6), missing CDR3, stop codons, out-of-frame junctions, or ambiguous translated residues. V3J clonotypes were defined as sequences sharing an identical inferred V gene, J gene, and CDR3 amino acid sequence. To compute the percentage overlap between repertoires, the number of shared unique clonotypes was divided by the size of the smaller repertoire. Repertoire richness was assessed with RTK rarefaction, the Chao1 estimator, and Recon v2.1 estimates of unobserved clonotypes. Generation probabilities for all TCRbeta clonotypes obtained by the gDNA method from a few donors were computed using OLGA. TCRdb stores this immuneACCESS table with in-frame sequences only. Part of the clones is absent; in the studies checked, under half of the shortfall reflects unresolved V genes, and no reason is known for the rest. The V and J calls and the clone size are those of that table, but D and trimming were determined from the DNA. Across this sample there are about 2 million clones, with 85% to 95% seen only once. 0.13% of the sample is held by the ten biggest clonotypes.

Trimming takes 2 bases off V and 2 bases off J; junction bases not matched to a gene: 9. From the germline V gene, CDR1 is SGDLS and CDR2 is YYNGEE. From its cysteine to its phenylalanine, the CDR3 spans 16 amino acids. Only the CDR3 region is kept as DNA, spanning 48 bases read in frame from base 1. Recombination joined TRBV9 with TRBJ2-5, and 7 junction bases match TRBD2. The receptor's source is a man aged 18-30 years in good health. Input material: naive CD4+ T cells sorted from blood. The sample's cell subset or site label is to be understood as: CD45RA+ positively selected. The CDR3 in this case is CASSVRAGSIQETQYF. The DNA sequence follows: TGTGCCAGCAGCGTGCGAGCGGGGTCCATACAAGAGACCCAGTACTTC.